The clone carrying this T cell receptor (beta chain) was detected many times. This CDR3 has 14 amino acids. Germline V CDR1 and CDR2: MNHEY, SVGAGI. Trimming stripped 0 bases from V and 3 bases from J, with 9 bases between. The entry originates in a study of T cells in Graves' hyperthyroidism and ophthalmopathy. Amplification of TCR beta CDR3 regions used RNA as the template. The HTBI primer set served for first-round RT-PCR of the TCR CDR3. TCRdb processed the multiplex PCR reads anew with MiXCR; each CDR3 protein has one entry. This sample has a few hundred thousand distinct CDR3 sequences, with around 20% found just once.

The V gene is TRBV6-5, the J gene TRBJ2-7, with D perhaps TRBD1 or TRBD2 (5 bases each). Specimen: blood. The TCR comes from a man younger than 35 with Graves' hyperthyroidism. CDR3: CASSYSRGLYEQYF. The DNA of the CDR3 is TGTGCCAGCAGTTACTCTCGGGGCCTCTACGAGCAGTACTTC.